The 20 T cell receptor beta chains below were found in one sample sequenced in a study of T cells in Graves' hyperthyroidism and ophthalmopathy. TCR beta CDR3 sequences were amplified from RNA transcripts. The HTBI set primed first-round TCR CDR3 RT-PCR. TCRdb re-called the multiplex PCR reads through MiXCR, storing one row per CDR3 protein. The data hold fewer than 110,000 distinct CDR3 sequences, with about 45% observed a single time. Input material: blood. These receptors were obtained from a man aged 40-49 years with Graves' hyperthyroidism.

Comments on this clonotype: A much larger clone is a single base away; this may be a read error. This chain links TRBV25-1 with TRBJ2-1, with D perhaps being TRBD1 or TRBD2 (5 bases each). The CDR3 runs 15 residues. V was trimmed by 6 bases and J by 7 bases, leaving 19 bases between them. Germline V gives CDR1 MGHDK, CDR2 SYGVNS. CDR3 sequence reads: CASSSSGPIGNEQFF. CDR3 nucleotide sequence: TGTGCCAGCAGCTCCTCGGGGCCCATCGGGAATGAGCAGTTCTTC.

The CDR3 DNA sequence: TGCAGCGTTTCCGGACAGGGCCGAGGGGCCGAGCAGTACTTC. It yields the protein CSVSGQGRGAEQYF. The chain joins TRBV29-1 to TRBJ2-7; 8 nucleotides match TRBD1. Trimming removed 5 bases from V and 6 bases from J; junction bases left unmatched: 12. The CDR3 covers 14 residues. Germline CDR1 and CDR2: SQVTM and ANQGSEA.

As concerns this clonotype: Because it lacks the conserved phenylalanine or tryptophan at the end, this CDR3 is likely a read error. The DNA is omitted, as the CDR3 cannot be located on it reliably, and the CDR3 follows TCRdb's listing. The rearrangement uses TRBV6-6 and TRBJ2-7; the D segment call TRBD2 is taken from the table without a DNA check. The CDR3 has 9 amino acids, counting both end residues. Germline CDR1 MNHNY, CDR2 SVGAGI (reference sequence). The CDR3 protein is CASSYPLAG.

The CDR3 DNA sequence: TGCGCCAGGGTGGGGGGGCTCACAGATACGCAGTATTTT. Translating it yields CARVGGLTDTQYF. The V gene is TRBV5-1, the J gene TRBJ2-3; tentative D call: TRBD2 (7 bases). The germline V and J ends were trimmed by 8 bases and 2 bases, with 12 bases remaining between them. CDR3 size: 13 residues. CDR1 and CDR2 from the germline V gene are SGHRS and YFSETQ. The variable domain in full, completed from reference TRBV5-1 and TRBJ2-3, reads KAGVTQTPRYLIKTRGQQVTLSCSPISGHRSVSWYQQTPGQGLQFLFEYFSETQRNKGNFPGRFSGRQFSNSRSEMNVSTLELGDSALYLCARVGGLTDTQYFGPGTRLTVL.

The V and J genes are TRBV24-1 and TRBJ2-7, with D possibly being TRBD1 (6 bases). Trimming removed 0 bases from V and 7 bases from J, with 9 bases in between. This CDR3 comprises 13 residues. Germline loops: CDR1 KGHDR, CDR2 SFDVKD. The CDR3, as DNA: TGTGCCACCAGTGATTTGAAAAGGGGGGAGCAGTACTTC. Protein product: CATSDLKRGEQYF.

Note on this clonotype: Germline and junction disagree at one end, which may indicate a read error. The CDR3 loop is CASSWGTGKF. CDR3 bases: TGTGCCAGCAGCTGGGGGACAGGGAAATTT. This sequence joins TRBV7-9 and TRBJ1-1; 9 bases are shared with TRBD1. Germline CDR1 SEHNR, CDR2 FQNEAQ (reference sequence). This CDR3 is 10 amino acids long.

This clonotype was observed at least ten times. The chain links TRBV11-2 to TRBJ1-2; no clear D gene. From germline, CDR1 is SGHAT and CDR2 FQNNGV. This CDR3 has 12 residues. V lost 0 bases to trimming and J lost 7 bases, with 6 bases between them. The CDR3 spells CASSLDLAGYTF. CDR3 nucleotides: TGTGCCAGCAGCTTAGATCTGGCTGGCTACACCTTC.

In this sample, this clonotype turned up many times. V usage is TRBV6-7 and J usage is TRBJ2-2; 9 nucleotides line up with TRBD1. TRBV6-7 is assigned to the ORF class and has an uncertain function. CDR3 length equals 14 residues. The V gene end was trimmed by 6 bases and the J gene end by 7 bases; junction bases not matched to a gene: 6. The CDR3 loop is CASSLGQGIGELFF. The CDR3 bases are TGTGCCAGCAGCCTGGGACAGGGCATCGGGGAGCTGTTTTTT.

This clonotype was found many times. The V call is TRBV19, the J call TRBJ1-6; D remains ambiguous. V was clipped by 4 bases and J by 10 bases, with 11 bases between them. This CDR3 is 13 amino acids long. Germline loops: CDR1 LNHDA, CDR2 SQIVND (reference sequence). The CDR3 DNA sequence: TGTGCCAGTAGTAGGCCGGGTGGATCACCCCTCCACTTT. Translation gives CASSRPGGSPLHF.

A note on this clonotype: A much larger clone differs from this one at a single base, so this may be a read error. V and J are TRBV7-2 and TRBJ2-1, with TRBD1 matching 7 bases. The V gene's germline CDR1 is SGHTA and CDR2 FQGNSA. The CDR3 totals 14 residues. Unmatched junction bases numbered 6, after V lost 5 bases and J lost 5 bases. CDR3 region: CASSPGTVHNEQFF. CDR3 DNA sequence: TGTGCCAGCAGCCCCGGGACAGTCCACAATGAGCAGTTCTTC.

The table lists this clonotype with many counts. The chain is built from TRBV4-1 and TRBJ1-6; 7 bases line up with TRBD1. J was trimmed by 7 bases and V by 4 bases; bases with no gene match: 10. This CDR3 has 16 amino acids. Germline CDR1 and CDR2: MGHRA and YSYEKL. The CDR3 protein is CASSRDRELGNSPLHF. The CDR3, as DNA: TGCGCCAGCAGCCGCGACAGGGAGTTGGGGAATTCACCCCTCCACTTT.

This clonotype has at least ten counts. V is TRBV7-9 and J is TRBJ2-7, with a tentative D call TRBD1 (6 bases). Germline CDR1 SEHNR, CDR2 FQNEAQ (reference sequence). Deletions cut 1 base from V and 0 bases from J, with 13 bases between. CDR3 length: 16 residues. In DNA form, the CDR3 reads TGTGCCAGCAGCTTAGATGTGACAGGAGCCTCCTACGAGCAGTACTTC. The encoded protein is CASSLDVTGASYEQYF. The complete variable domain, with remaining parts taken from reference TRBV7-9 and TRBJ2-7, reads DTGVSQNPRHKITKRGQNVTFRCDPISEHNRLYWYRQTLGQGPEFLTYFQNEAQLEKSRLLSDRFSAERPKGSFSTLEIQRTEQGDSAMYLCASSLDVTGASYEQYFGPGTRLTVT.

The J gene is TRBJ2-3, the V gene TRBV7-2; no reliable D call. The CDR3 totals 12 residues. The germline V gene has CDR1 SGHTA and CDR2 FQGNSA. Trimming stripped 4 bases from V and 11 bases from J, with 13 bases between. This CDR3 is CASSSSTGMQYF. DNA of the CDR3: TGTGCCAGCAGCTCTTCGACGGGTATGCAGTATTTT.

This sequence joins TRBV20-1 and TRBJ2-7; the D gene is possibly TRBD2 (7 bases). Germline V gives CDR1 DFQATT, CDR2 SNEGSKA (reference sequence). This CDR3 is 14 amino acids long. Trimming stripped 0 bases from V and 7 bases from J, with 16 bases between. The CDR3 region is CSARDWGGASEQYF. The CDR3 DNA reads as TGCAGTGCTAGAGATTGGGGGGGGGCGTCGGAGCAGTACTTC.

The chain employs TRBV3-1 and TRBJ2-6; 10 positions match TRBD1. The CDR3 sequence is 17 residues long. V was pared by 7 bases and J by 0 bases, with 6 bases of the junction left unmatched. The germline V gene has CDR1 LGHDT and CDR2 YNNKEL (reference sequence). CDR3 coding DNA: TGTGCCAGCAACCCGGGACAGGGGTTCTCTGGGGCCAACGTCCTGACTTTC. It is translated as CASNPGQGFSGANVLTF.

The chain carries TRBV4-1 and TRBJ2-1; D gene unclear. Trimming pared 0 bases from V and 3 bases from J, leaving 12 bases between. This CDR3 is built from 16 residues. Germline V gene data show CDR1 as MGHRA and CDR2 as YSYEKL. CDR3 bases: TGCGCCAGCAGCCAAGATAGTAACGATTTCTACAATGAGCAGTTCTTC. Translating it yields CASSQDSNDFYNEQFF.

This clonotype was observed at least ten times. The chain joins TRBV2 to TRBJ1-4; 7 nucleotides align to TRBD1. The germline CDR1 and CDR2 sequences are SNHLY and FYNNEI. This CDR3 spans 15 amino acids. V lost 3 bases to trimming and J lost 7 bases; unmatched junction nucleotides: 8. CDR3 in amino acids: CASSDPTGPGEKLFF. CDR3 coding DNA: TGTGCCAGCAGTGATCCGACAGGGCCGGGTGAAAAACTGTTTTTT.

This clonotype was seen repeatedly, ten times or more. J is TRBJ2-1 and V is TRBV13; D is perhaps TRBD2 (5 bases). With 1 base removed from V and 7 bases from J, the gap between germline ends came to 11 bases. The CDR3 contains 14 residues. Germline V CDR1 and CDR2: PRHDT, FYEKMQ (reference sequence). In nucleotides, the CDR3 is TGTGCCAGCAGCTTAGAAGGGAGTGGAAATGAGCAGTTCTTC. Protein product: CASSLEGSGNEQFF.

As regards this clonotype: A read error may produce the germline difference seen at one junction end. The chain has TRBV19 and TRBJ2-7; the D gene is possibly TRBD2 (6 bases). CDR1 and CDR2 (germline): LNHDA, SQIVND (reference sequence). The CDR3 is made up of 15 amino acids. The CDR3 DNA sequence: TGCGCCAGTAGTCGCCGGGACGGGGGTGTGGACGAGCAGTACTTC. The encoded protein is CASSRRDGGVDEQYF. Filled out from reference TRBV19 and TRBJ2-7, the complete variable domain reads DGGITQSPKYLFRKEGQNVTLSCEQNLNHDAMYWYRQDPGQGLRLIYYSQIVNDFQKGDIAEGYSVSREKKESFPLTVTSAQKNPTAFYLCASSRRDGGVDEQYFGPGTRLTVT.

This clonotype was counted ten times or more. V and J are TRBV19 and TRBJ2-3; D is uncertain. The V gene lost 9 bases and the J gene lost 6 bases, with 7 bases spanning the gap. Germline lookup yields CDR1 LNHDA and CDR2 SQIVND (reference sequence). The CDR3 runs 10 residues. The CDR3 region has the DNA TGTGCCAGGGCCAAGGATACGCAGTATTTT. This encodes CARAKDTQYF.